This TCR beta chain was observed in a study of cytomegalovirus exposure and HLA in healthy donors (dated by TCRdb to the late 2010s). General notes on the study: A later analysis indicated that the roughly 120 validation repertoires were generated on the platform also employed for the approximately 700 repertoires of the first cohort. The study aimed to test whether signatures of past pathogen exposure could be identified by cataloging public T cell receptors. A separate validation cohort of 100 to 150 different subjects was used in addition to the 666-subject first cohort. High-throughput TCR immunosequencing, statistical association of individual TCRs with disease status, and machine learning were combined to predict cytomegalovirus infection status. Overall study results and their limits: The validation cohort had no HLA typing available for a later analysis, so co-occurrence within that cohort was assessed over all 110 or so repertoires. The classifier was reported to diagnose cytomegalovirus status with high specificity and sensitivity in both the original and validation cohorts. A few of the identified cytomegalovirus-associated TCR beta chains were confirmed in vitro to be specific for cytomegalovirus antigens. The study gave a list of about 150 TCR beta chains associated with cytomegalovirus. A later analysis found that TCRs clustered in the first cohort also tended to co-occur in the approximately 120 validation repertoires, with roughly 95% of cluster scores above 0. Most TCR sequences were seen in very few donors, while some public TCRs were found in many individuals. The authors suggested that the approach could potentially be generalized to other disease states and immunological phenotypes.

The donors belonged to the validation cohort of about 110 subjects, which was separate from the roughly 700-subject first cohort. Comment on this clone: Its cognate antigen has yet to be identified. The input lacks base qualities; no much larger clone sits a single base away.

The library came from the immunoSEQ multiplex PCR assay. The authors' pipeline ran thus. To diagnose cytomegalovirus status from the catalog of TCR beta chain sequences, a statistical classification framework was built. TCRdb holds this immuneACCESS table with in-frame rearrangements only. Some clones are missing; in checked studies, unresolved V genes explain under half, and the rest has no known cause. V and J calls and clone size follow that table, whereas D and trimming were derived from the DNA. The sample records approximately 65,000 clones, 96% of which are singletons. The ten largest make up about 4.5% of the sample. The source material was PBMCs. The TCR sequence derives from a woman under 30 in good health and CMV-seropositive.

The CDR3 reads CASSLSGYNEQFF. The nucleotides are TGTGCCAGCAGCTTATCCGGGTACAATGAGCAGTTCTTC. Rearrangement joined TRBV7-3 to TRBJ2-1; no confident D gene assignment can be made. The germline ends are 6 bases apart after V is trimmed by 2 bases and J by 4 bases. In the germline V gene, CDR1 corresponds to SGHTA and CDR2 to FQGTGA. The CDR3 measures 13 amino acids from cysteine to phenylalanine. The entry retains the CDR3 DNA only, 39 bases that are in frame from base 1.